A selection of T cell receptor beta chains follows, all from one sample in a study of T cell responses to AZD1222 COVID-19 vaccine. The repertoire was sequenced with immunoSEQ multiplex PCR; TCRdb's copy has only in-frame clones and lacks some. The top ten clones hold approximately 5% of a sample with about 88,000 clones, roughly nine tenths of them seen once. This specimen was peripheral blood, taken 28 days after the second AZD1222 dose. The receptors originated from an adult who received the AZD1222 COVID-19 vaccine. Both conserved end residues are part of each CDR3. Fields, in order: V gene, J gene, CDR3 protein.

TRBV19	TRBJ1-6	CASSIWGNSPLHF
TRBV5-1	TRBJ2-3	CASSSMGITDTQYF
TRBV25-1	TRBJ1-1	CASSESKPANTEAFF
TRBV3-1/TRBV3-2	TRBJ2-1	CASSRETGIFNEQFF
TRBV5-8	TRBJ2-7	CASSFTGFYEQYF
TRBV2	TRBJ1-1	CASSLLQGEGEAFF
TRBV3-1/TRBV3-2	TRBJ2-5	CASSQPLAGPETQYF
TRBV10-3	TRBJ2-3	CAISGYPGLEGDTQYF
TRBV28	TRBJ1-6	CASSPGTGGNSPLHF
TRBV5-1	TRBJ1-2	CASSLFPATYGYTF
TRBV27	TRBJ1-2	CASSFARTDGYTF
TRBV5-6	TRBJ2-7	CASSPASGREQYF
TRBV28	TRBJ1-1	CASRFSLLTGTEAFF
TRBV28	TRBJ1-3	CASSLLLRDFSGNTIYF
TRBV7-9	TRBJ1-5	CASSHDRGVQPQHF
TRBV28	TRBJ1-1	CASSLTKGGTEAFF
TRBV3-1/TRBV3-2	TRBJ1-2	CASSQESRGGYTF
TRBV20-1	TRBJ2-5	CSARPEETQYF
TRBV5-1	TRBJ1-2	CASSLGQDIGYTF
TRBV27	TRBJ2-7	CASSNREAYEQYF
TRBV6-5	TRBJ1-2	CASRKGQATNYGYTF
TRBV27	TRBJ1-2	CASSPRLSANYGYTF
TRBV19	TRBJ1-2	CASSIDHQGGDGYTF
TRBV10-3	TRBJ1-2	CAISAPDRARGGYTF
TRBV11-1	TRBJ2-3	CASSPGTGEADTQYF
TRBV12-3/TRBV12-4	TRBJ1-5	CAVGGAGQPQHF
TRBV12-3/TRBV12-4	TRBJ1-2	CASSRTAITF
TRBV15	TRBJ1-2	CATSGAGGLDYGYTF
TRBV7-2	TRBJ1-6	CASSLGDGRPLHF
TRBV19	TRBJ1-6	CASSTQGQTAHPLHF
TRBV11-3	TRBJ2-2	CASSYRLANTGELFF
TRBV9	TRBJ1-2	CASSPGQAYGYTF
TRBV7-9	TRBJ2-7	CASSLAGTGHSYEQYF
TRBV3-1/TRBV3-2	TRBJ1-1	CASSGTPSGAFF
TRBV11-2	TRBJ2-7	CASSLDGFSGTYEQYF
TRBV27	TRBJ1-2	CASSLTTGEGQGYTF
TRBV11-2	TRBJ2-3	CASSLSSGLLYTQYF
TRBV5-5	TRBJ2-1	CASSLGAKGAPGYNEQFF
TRBV5-5	TRBJ2-5	CASNPVRPQETQYF
TRBV5-6	TRBJ2-7	CASRSTGDPYEQYF
TRBV5-1	TRBJ1-1	CASSLVGGMNTEAFF
TRBV5-1	TRBJ1-1	CASSLLEGVGTEAFF
TRBV19	TRBJ2-1	CASSIDGVRGNEQFF
TRBV24-1	TRBJ1-2	CATSSPGDYGYTF
TRBV6-2/TRBV6-3	TRBJ1-5	CASSFGDQPQHF
TRBV28	TRBJ1-5	CASRPTGGSQPQHF
TRBV6-6	TRBJ2-1	CASTAEGLHNEQFF
TRBV11-2	TRBJ2-7	CASSLGAGVLPYEQYF
TRBV5-1	TRBJ2-3	CASKRAGGTDTQYF
TRBV18	TRBJ1-2	CASSAPGQGAARGYTF
TRBV21-1	TRBJ2-7	CASSRRTGDYEQYF
TRBV7-9	TRBJ1-5	CASSGSYSNQPQHF
TRBV12-3/TRBV12-4	TRBJ2-5	CASSLKETQYF
TRBV4-1	TRBJ2-7	CASSQADKPYEQYF
TRBV5-5	TRBJ1-2	CASSLGQGQDVGYTF